The clone carrying this T cell receptor beta chain came up many times. Its specificity is not known. These data belong to a study of T-cell reconstitution after alpha-beta-depleted transplantation in children. Unique molecular identifiers were used to barcode this TCRbeta library. TCRdb called the PCR reads again in MiXCR, with one record for every CDR3 protein. This table has approximately 630,000 distinct CDR3 sequences, around 13% appearing once. The study's findings and limits: From newly produced T cells came most of the T-cell counts and diversity one year after transplant. Diversity of TCRbeta at day 60 was high in some patients, arising from surviving recipient T cells and thymic progenitors. The study reportedly traced alpha-beta T cells about two months after transplant to several hundred expanded graft clones.

CDR3 length: 13 amino acids. V was cut by 6 bases and J by 8 bases, with 16 bases left in between. V gene TRBV12-3 or TRBV12-4 combines with J gene TRBJ1-2; D unclear. The receptor was isolated from a girl aged 2-10 years with congenital amegakaryocytic thrombocytopenia, due to receive a stem cell transplant. Sequenced here: PBMCs, sampled before TCRalphabeta/CD19-depleted stem cell transplant. The CDR3 region has the DNA TGTGCCAGCAGCCCTTTTCGTGAGGGCGGCTACACCTTC. Translation: CASSPFREGGYTF.